One and the same sample provided the 2 T cell receptor beta chains below, sequenced in a study of response to subunit inactivated influenza vaccine. TCRdb re-called the RT-PCR reads with MiXCR, one entry per CDR3 protein. The sample gives around 540,000 distinct CDR3 sequences, 12% of which show up once; about a tenth is in the top ten. Specimen: PBMCs from blood, collected on the day of vaccination. The source is a man over 45 who received an inactivated influenza vaccine.

Many counts were recorded for this clonotype. Here the CDR3 DNA reads TGTGCCAGCAGCGTCGACTACGAGCAGTACTTC. Protein: CASSVDYEQYF. This chain joins TRBV7-9 and TRBJ2-7, with no clear D. CDR3 length equals 11 residues. V was cut by 5 bases and J by 3 bases, with 5 bases left in between. The germline V gene encodes CDR1 SEHNR and CDR2 FQNEAQ (reference sequence).

This chain uses TRBV28 with TRBJ2-1, with 7 bases lining up with TRBD1. The CDR3 runs to 15 residues. CDR1 is MDHEN and CDR2 is SYDVKM in the germline V gene. V lost 5 bases, J lost 0 bases, and 4 bases stayed unmatched. The DNA for the CDR3 is TGTGCCAGCAGTGCCGGACAGGTCTCCTACAATGAGCAGTTCTTC. It codes for CASSAGQVSYNEQFF.